One and the same sample provided the 19 T cell receptor beta chains below, sequenced in a study of T cells in Graves' hyperthyroidism and ophthalmopathy. TCR beta CDR3 regions were amplified from RNA. Using the HTBI primer set, a first-round RT-PCR was run on the TCR CDR3. Each CDR3 protein is one row after TCRdb ran MiXCR on the multiplex PCR reads. The profile covers fewer than 500,000 distinct CDR3 sequences, with around 15% appearing a single time and approximately 13% taken by the ten largest. The sequencing sample was made of blood. The source of these receptors is a young man with Graves' ophthalmopathy.

This clonotype showed up just a few times. The chain carries TRBV19 and TRBJ2-7; possible D gene TRBD1, 5 bases. V lost 9 bases and J 9 bases, leaving 21 bases between the germline ends. CDR1 is LNHDA, CDR2 SQIVND, per germline (reference sequence). There are 13 residues in the CDR3. The CDR3 sequence: CASRGRAGWGQYF. CDR3 coding DNA: TGTGCCAGCAGAGGTAGGGCAGGGTGGGGGCAGTACTTC.

The chain joins TRBV6-5 to TRBJ1-6, with D perhaps matching TRBD1 (5 bases). V lost 4 bases and J 6 bases, leaving 13 bases between the germline ends. The germline CDR1 and CDR2 sequences are MNHEY and SVGAGI. The CDR3 has 15 residues. Here the CDR3 DNA reads TGTGCCAGCAGTTCCCTGGGGGAGGGTAATTCACCCCTCCACTTT. Protein sequence: CASSSLGEGNSPLHF.

This clonotype was counted many times. This sequence joins TRBV2 and TRBJ1-2; TRBD1 matches at 9 bases. V dropped 7 bases and J dropped 4; count of bases not matched to a gene: 16. This CDR3 has 17 residues. The germline CDR1 and CDR2 sequences are SNHLY and FYNNEI. DNA for the CDR3: TGTGCCAGCATATCAACTCTCGGGACAGGGTATGCCTATGGCTACACCTTC. The encoded protein is CASISTLGTGYAYGYTF. The full variable domain, in which reference TRBV2 and TRBJ1-2 provide the parts outside the CDR3, is EPEVTQTPSHQVTQMGQEVILRCVPISNHLYFYWYRQILGQKVEFLVSFYNNEISEKSEIFDDQFSVERPDGSNFTLKIRSTKLEDSAMYFCASISTLGTGYAYGYTFGSGTRLTVV.

In its sample, this clonotype was seen many times. V is TRBV6-1 and J is TRBJ1-5; 8 bases line up with TRBD1. CDR3 size: 13 residues. Germline V gene sequence: CDR1 MNHNS, CDR2 SASEGT. The V gene end was trimmed by 7 bases and the J gene end by 10 bases; junction bases not matched to a gene: 9. The CDR3 bases are TGTGCCAGCAACGAACAGGGGGATGGCCCCCAGCATTTT. Translating gives CASNEQGDGPQHF.

This clonotype was seen repeatedly, ten times or more. This rearrangement joins TRBV5-1 to TRBJ2-7; 14 bases map to TRBD2. The CDR3 contains 18 residues. Trimming removed 1 base from V and 3 bases from J; junction bases left unmatched: 9. Germline assignment: CDR1 SGHRS and CDR2 YFSETQ. This CDR3 reads CASSLYGMGTSGSYEQYF. CDR3 DNA sequence: TGCGCCAGCAGCTTGTACGGGATGGGGACTAGCGGGAGCTACGAGCAGTACTTC.

The rearrangement joins TRBV4-1 to TRBJ2-7, with 7 bases matching TRBD1. Germline V CDR1 and CDR2: MGHRA, YSYEKL. The CDR3 contains 15 residues. Losses at the gene ends were 1 base for V and 1 base for J; bases not matched to a gene: 4. The CDR3 DNA follows: TGCGCCAGCAGCCAAGTTACAGGGGAGTCCTACGAGCAGTACTTC. It specifies CASSQVTGESYEQYF.

This clonotype was counted at least ten times. This sequence joins TRBV3-1 and TRBJ1-4; a weak D match, TRBD1 (5 bases). Trimming took off 7 bases at V and 4 bases at J, with 13 bases between the two ends. This CDR3 is built from 14 residues. Per the germline V gene, CDR1 is LGHDT and CDR2 is YNNKEL (reference sequence). The DNA of the CDR3 is TGTGCCAGCAATAACCGGGGCCATAATGAAAAACTGTTTTTT. Its translation is CASNNRGHNEKLFF.

Many counts were recorded for this clonotype. V and J are TRBV29-1 and TRBJ2-7, with TRBD1 matching over 9 bases. Germline CDR1 reads SQVTM; CDR2 reads ANQGSEA. This CDR3 contains 13 residues. V was pared by 6 bases and J by 4 bases, with 7 bases of the junction left unmatched. Here the CDR3 reads CSVRQDRGYEQYF. CDR3 DNA: TGCAGCGTGCGCCAGGACAGGGGTTACGAGCAGTACTTC.

This clonotype was counted at least ten times. The chain links TRBV2 to TRBJ1-1; D is uncertain. Germline V gene sequence: CDR1 SNHLY, CDR2 FYNNEI. The germline V and J ends were trimmed by 3 bases and 0 bases, with 5 bases remaining between them. The length of the CDR3 is 13 residues. The chain's CDR3 is CASSDELNTEAFF. The CDR3 DNA sequence: TGTGCCAGCAGTGATGAATTGAACACTGAAGCTTTCTTT.

As concerns this clonotype: A much larger clone lies a single base off, so this may be a read error. The chain combines TRBV20-1 with TRBJ2-3; 13 bases are shared with TRBD2. Germline V gene sequence: CDR1 DFQATT, CDR2 SNEGSKA (reference sequence). CDR3 length: 16 amino acids. Trimming took 3 bases from V and 6 from J; bases not matched to a gene: 9. The CDR3 sequence: CSASDRATSGRDTQYF. CDR3 sequence (DNA): TGCAGTGCTAGTGATAGGGCGACTAGCGGGAGGGATACGCAGTATTTT.

This clonotype has a count of ten or more. The chain is built from TRBV12-3 or TRBV12-4 and TRBJ2-3, with 10 nucleotides matching TRBD2. V trimming: 7 bases; J trimming: 6 bases; junction bases outside the gene matches: 4. The CDR3 loop spans 13 amino acids. Here the CDR3 reads CASTSGSADTQYF. The CDR3 DNA follows: TGTGCCAGCACTAGCGGGAGTGCGGATACGCAGTATTTT.

V and J are TRBV19 and TRBJ1-1, with D tentatively TRBD1 (6 bases). Germline V CDR1 and CDR2: LNHDA, SQIVND (reference sequence). The CDR3 is 14 residues long. V lost 5 bases, J lost 1 base, and 11 bases lay in between. CDR3 in amino acids: CASSPSDRNTEAFF. In DNA form, the CDR3 reads TGTGCCAGTAGTCCATCGGACAGGAACACTGAAGCTTTCTTT.

This clonotype came up a few times. V and J are TRBV27 and TRBJ2-2; a possible D gene is TRBD2 (5 bases). The germline CDR1 and CDR2 sequences are MNHEY and SMNVEV (reference sequence). The CDR3 is 14 amino acids. Trimming removed 5 bases from V and 5 bases from J, with 12 bases in between. Written as DNA, the CDR3 is TGTGCCAGCAGTCCCGGGGTGGTAACCGGGGAGCTGTTTTTT. It codes for CASSPGVVTGELFF.

This chain links TRBV4-1 with TRBJ2-3; TRBD2 aligns across 8 bases. The CDR3 consists of 16 residues. The J segment lost 4 bases and the V segment lost 3 bases, leaving 9 bases of the junction unmatched. Germline lookup yields CDR1 MGHRA and CDR2 YSYEKL. DNA of the CDR3: TGCGCCAGCAGCCACCCCGGGGCGGGAGGAGCAGATACGCAGTATTTT. Translated: CASSHPGAGGADTQYF.

As to this clonotype: This may be a read error, as it is one base from a much larger clone. The rearrangement joins TRBV2 to TRBJ1-2; D unresolved. CDR3 length: 14 amino acids. Germline CDR1 is SNHLY and CDR2 is FYNNEI. The CDR3 DNA sequence: TGTGCCAACAGTGAAATCGGGTTTGACTATGGCTACACCTTC. Protein sequence: CANSEIGFDYGYTF.

This clonotype appeared many times. V gene TRBV28 combines with J gene TRBJ2-7; 9 nucleotides agree with TRBD2. Looked up from germline, CDR1 is MDHEN and CDR2 is SYDVKM. The V and J ends lost 4 bases and 4 bases, in that order; junction bases with no gene match: 14. CDR3 length equals 17 residues. CDR3 in DNA: TGTGCCAGCAGTTCCCCTATGGCGGGAGGGCTCGTATACGAGCAGTACTTC. Translating it yields CASSSPMAGGLVYEQYF.

This clonotype was seen a few times. This chain uses TRBV19 with TRBJ2-7, with D uncertain. CDR1 is LNHDA and CDR2 is SQIVND in the germline V gene (reference sequence). The CDR3 consists of 14 residues. Trimming stripped 6 bases from V and 0 bases from J, with 12 bases between. The DNA for the CDR3 is TGTGCCAGTAGAATGGGGTCTCACTCCTACGAGCAGTACTTC. Amino acid sequence: CASRMGSHSYEQYF.

This clonotype was recorded at least ten times. The CDR3 bases are TGCAGTGCTAGGAATAGGGACCACCTCACAGATACGCAGTATTTT. This encodes CSARNRDHLTDTQYF. This chain joins TRBV20-1 and TRBJ2-3; perhaps D is TRBD1 or TRBD2 (5 bases each). This CDR3 is 15 amino acids long. Trimming stripped 3 bases from V and 2 bases from J, with 15 bases between. The germline gives CDR1 DFQATT, CDR2 SNEGSKA (reference sequence).

Many counts were recorded for this clonotype. Mismatch with germline at one junction end may stem from a read error. V is TRBV2 and J is TRBJ2-3, with 8 nucleotides matching TRBD2. Germline assignment: CDR1 SNHLY and CDR2 FYNNEI. The CDR3 covers 14 residues. CDR3 sequence (DNA): TGCGCCAGCAGAGTAGCGGGGAGCACAGATACGCAGTATTTT. This codes for CASRVAGSTDTQYF.